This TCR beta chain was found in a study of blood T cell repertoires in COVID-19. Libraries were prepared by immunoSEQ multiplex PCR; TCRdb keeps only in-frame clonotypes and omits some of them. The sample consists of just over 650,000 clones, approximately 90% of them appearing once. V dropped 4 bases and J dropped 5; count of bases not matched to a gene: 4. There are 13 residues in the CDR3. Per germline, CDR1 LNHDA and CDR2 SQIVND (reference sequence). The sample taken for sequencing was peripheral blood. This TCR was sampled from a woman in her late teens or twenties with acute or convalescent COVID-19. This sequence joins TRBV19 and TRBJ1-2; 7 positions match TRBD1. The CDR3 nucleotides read TGTGCCAGTAGTACAGGGGGTTGGTATGGCTACACCTTC. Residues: CASSTGGWYGYTF.